The rows below give T cell receptor beta chains drawn from one sample of a study of blood T cell repertoires in COVID-19. Assay: immunoSEQ multiplex PCR; the TCRdb copy retains only in-frame clones and omits some. Among about 170,000 clones listed, about 80% were seen once. Input material: peripheral blood. The receptors come from a human donor with acute or convalescent COVID-19. The donor label of this sample is uncertain. The CDR3 runs from the conserved cysteine through the conserved F or W. A D gene is named only where the DNA matches it firmly. Size values are once, few and many counts, or a class for expanded clones, and some rows have none.

clone_size d_call j_call v_call cdr3_nt cdr3_aa
. . TRBJ2-1 TRBV29-1 TGCAGCGTTGACAGGGGCAATGAGCAGTTCTTC CSVDRGNEQFF
. . TRBJ2-5 TRBV5-1 TGCGCCAGCAGCTTGGGCGGGATACAAGAGACCCAGTACTTC CASSLGGIQETQYF
. . TRBJ1-4 TRBV5-5 TGTGCCAGCAGCTTGGTGCACCGGGGGAGTGAAAAACTGTTTTTT CASSLVHRGSEKLFF
. TRBD2 TRBJ2-1 TRBV3-1/TRBV3-2 TGTGCCAGCAGCCGGTCCGCGGGGGGCTACAATGAGCAGTTCTTC CASSRSAGGYNEQFF
few TRBD1 TRBJ1-1 TRBV5-1 TGCGCCAGCAGCCCGACAGGGAATGAAGCTTTCTTT CASSPTGNEAFF
. . TRBJ2-1 TRBV6-2/TRBV6-3 TGTGCCAGCAGTCCCCTTCGGAGCGGCTACTACAATGAGCAGTTCTTC CASSPLRSGYYNEQFF
. . TRBJ1-1 TRBV4-2 TGTGCCAGCAGCCAAGATGGGGAGTGGGGAAGACGCACTGAAGCTTTCTTT CASSQDGEWGRRTEAFF
. TRBD1 TRBJ1-2 TRBV6-5 TGTGCCAGCAGTTACGGACAGGGGCAGAATGGCTACACCTTC CASSYGQGQNGYTF
. . TRBJ2-1 TRBV5-1 TGCGCCATCCGGGAGCTCCCGGGGAATGAGCAGTTCTTC CAIRELPGNEQFF
. . TRBJ1-1 TRBV19 TGTGCCAGTAGTCCGGGGGGGGGCTACACTGAAGCTTTCTTT CASSPGGGYTEAFF
. . TRBJ1-5 TRBV15 TGTGCCACCAGCAGAGATCGAGAGTCTCCGACCCAGCATTTT CATSRDRESPTQHF
. TRBD2 TRBJ2-7 TRBV6-5 TGTGCCAGCAGTTACGAGGGAGGGCCATACGAGCAGTACTTC CASSYEGGPYEQYF
. TRBD2 TRBJ2-7 TRBV2 TGTGCCAGCAGTGAAGGGACTAGCGGCTACGAGCAGTACTTC CASSEGTSGYEQYF
. . TRBJ2-1 TRBV2 TGTGCCAGCAGTGCGGTAGTACCCTCCTACAATGAGCAGTTCTTC CASSAVVPSYNEQFF
. TRBD2 TRBJ2-7 TRBV27 TGTGCCAGCAGGCGGGGGTCAGGCTCCTACGAGCAGTACTTC CASRRGSGSYEQYF
. . TRBJ1-1 TRBV12-5 TGTGCTAGTGGTTTGGGGCAGGGTAACGCTGAAGCTTTCTTT CASGLGQGNAEAFF
. TRBD2 TRBJ2-7 TRBV6-5 TGTGCCAGCAGTCAATCGGGACTAGCGGCCGAGCAGTACTTC CASSQSGLAAEQYF
once TRBD1 TRBJ2-7 TRBV6-6 TGTGCCAGCAGTTACTCCGGGACAGGGGAGTACGAGCAGTACTTC CASSYSGTGEYEQYF
. . TRBJ1-1 TRBV5-1 TGCGCCAGCAGCTTTGGGGGGGCGGACACTGAAGCTTTCTTT CASSFGGADTEAFF
. TRBD1 TRBJ2-2 TRBV11-2 TGTGCCAGCAGCCTTGGGGACAGGGAAACCGGGGAGCTGTTTTTT CASSLGDRETGELFF
few TRBD2 TRBJ2-5 TRBV10-2 TGCGCCAGCAGTGGACTAGCGGGGGAAGAGACCCAGTACTTC CASSGLAGEETQYF
. . TRBJ1-1 TRBV19 TGTGCCAGTAGTATAACGACAGGCGGCGACTCAGCTTTCTTT CASSITTGGDSAFF
. TRBD2 TRBJ2-1 TRBV14 TGTGCCAGCAGCCAGTTAGCGGGGGTAAGGCAGTTCTTC CASSQLAGVRQFF
. . TRBJ2-2 TRBV2 TGTGCCAGCAGCTGGAAGGGGGACACCGGGGAGCTGTTTTTT CASSWKGDTGELFF
. . TRBJ1-2 TRBV5-1 TGCGCCAGCAGCTTGGTGGAGGGCCTTCACTACACCTTC CASSLVEGLHYTF
. TRBD2 TRBJ2-1 TRBV11-2 TGTGCCAGCAGCTCCCCTAGCGGATACTACAATGAGCAGTTCTTC CASSSPSGYYNEQFF
. TRBD1 TRBJ2-5 TRBV6-1 TGTGCCAGCAGTGAAGCGCAGTCCAGGGGGCGGGAGACCCAGTACTTC CASSEAQSRGRETQYF
. TRBD1 TRBJ2-1 TRBV19 TGTGCCAGTACCCCGGGACAGGTCAACAATGAGCAGTTCTTC CASTPGQVNNEQFF
. TRBD2 TRBJ2-1 TRBV7-2 TGTGCCAGCAGCCCAACTAGCGGGGGAAGGGGAAACAATGAGCAGTTCTTC CASSPTSGGRGNNEQFF
few . TRBJ1-2 TRBV30 TGTGCCTGGGCCCGTTCCTCTACCTCCTATGGCTACACCTTC CAWARSSTSYGYTF
. TRBD2 TRBJ2-3 TRBV28 TGTGCCAGCAGCCCCGGGAGGGTCACAGATACGCAGTATTTT CASSPGRVTDTQYF
. . TRBJ2-5 TRBV7-9 TGTGCCAGCACCTCTTGGCAGGCGGGCGAAGAGACCCAGTACTTC CASTSWQAGEETQYF
once . TRBJ1-1 TRBV7-6 TGTGCCAGCAGCACTCGGGGTGCAACTGAAGCTTTCTTT CASSTRGATEAFF
. . TRBJ1-6 TRBV5-4 TGTGCCAGCAGCGTCGAGTCCTATAATTCACCCCTCCACTTT CASSVESYNSPLHF
. . TRBJ1-2 TRBV29-1 TGCAGCGTCGGGGGACCCATAGGGAACGGCTACACCTTC CSVGGPIGNGYTF